Sequencing of this T cell receptor beta chain was carried out in a study of blood T cell repertoires in COVID-19. For the study at large: Sample material is recorded as cDNA or gDNA derived from T cells, B-cell-depleted T cells, or PBMCs.

Under the authors' procedure: Reference gene primer amplification yielded estimated nucleated cell counts. Profiling relied on immunoSEQ multiplex PCR, and the TCRdb table lists in-frame clones only, not all of them. V and J calls and clone size are those listed in that table; D and trimming were worked out from the DNA. The sample has approximately 100,000 clones, around 87% seen once; the top ten hold about 9.9%. V shed 5 bases, J shed 1 base, and the junction held 5 bases outside the gene matches. This CDR3 contains 14 residues. CDR1 GTSNPN and CDR2 SVGIG come from the germline V gene (reference sequence).

The V call is TRBV30, the J call TRBJ1-3; TRBD1 matches 7 bases. The sequence came from a woman under 40 with acute or convalescent COVID-19. Sequencing was performed on peripheral blood. CDR3: CAWGATGSGNTIYF. In DNA, the CDR3 is TGTGCCTGGGGAGCGACAGGGTCTGGAAACACCATATATTTT.